These 8 T cell receptor beta chains came from one sample sequenced in a study of blood T cell repertoires in COVID-19. Clones were sequenced by immunoSEQ multiplex PCR, and TCRdb holds only the in-frame ones, with some missing. Among 150,000 to 200,000 clones listed, about 80% were seen once. The sequenced sample consisted of peripheral blood. The receptors come from a man in his fifties or sixties with acute or convalescent COVID-19.

Only a few counts were recorded for this clone. The chain combines TRBV9 with TRBJ2-7, with TRBD2 matching 9 bases. J was trimmed by 3 bases and V by 0 bases; bases with no gene match: 7. CDR3 length equals 16 residues. The germline V gene has CDR1 SGDLS and CDR2 YYNGEE. Here the CDR3 reads CASSVVGSGSFYEQYF. The CDR3 DNA is TGTGCCAGCAGCGTAGTGGGTAGCGGGAGTTTCTACGAGCAGTACTTC. The full variable domain, with the rest looked up from reference TRBV9 and TRBJ2-7, is DSGVTQTPKHLITATGQRVTLRCSPRSGDLSVYWYQQSLDQGLQFLIQYYNGEERAKGNILERFSAQQFPDLHSELNLSSLELGDSALYFCASSVVGSGSFYEQYFGPGTRLTVT.

The CDR3 DNA reads as TGCGCCAGCAGCCAAGGACTAGACACCGGGGAGCTGTTTTTT. It specifies CASSQGLDTGELFF. The chain uses TRBV4-3 and TRBJ2-2; D might be TRBD2 (6 bases). CDR1 is LGHNA, CDR2 YSLEER, per germline. The CDR3 totals 14 residues. The germline V and J ends were trimmed by 1 base and 3 bases, with 6 bases remaining between them.

The chain has TRBV5-1 and TRBJ2-4; 11 bases align to TRBD1. Germline values: CDR1 SGHRS, CDR2 YFSETQ. J lost 3 bases, V lost 4 bases, and 6 bases had no gene match. The CDR3 extends over 16 amino acids. DNA of the CDR3: TGCGCCAGCAGCCAGGGGACAGGGGGTGGCAAAAACATTCAGTACTTC. It yields the protein CASSQGTGGGKNIQYF.

The V call is TRBV9, the J call TRBJ1-4; D unresolved. Germline V CDR1 and CDR2: SGDLS, YYNGEE. V lost 2 bases to trimming and J lost 7 bases, with 12 bases between them. The CDR3 extends over 14 amino acids. This CDR3 reads CASSVGADAEKLFF. CDR3 nucleotides: TGTGCCAGCAGCGTGGGCGCAGACGCTGAAAAACTGTTTTTT.

This clone was seen only a few times. The chain recombines TRBV9 with TRBJ1-2; D possibly corresponds to TRBD1 (6 bases). V dropped 0 bases and J dropped 0 bases, with 12 bases sitting between them. CDR3 length: 16 residues. Germline CDR1 and CDR2: SGDLS and YYNGEE. The CDR3 nucleotides read TGTGCCAGCAGCGTAGGACGACAGGCGGCTAACTATGGCTACACCTTC. Translated: CASSVGRQAANYGYTF.

The V and J genes are TRBV12-3 or TRBV12-4 and TRBJ2-5; 7 nucleotides line up with TRBD2. This CDR3 is built from 13 residues. The trim removed 2 bases at V and 4 bases at J, leaving 1 base unmatched. The CDR3 bases are TGTGCCAGCAGTTTATGGGGGGGAGAGACCCAGTACTTC. It specifies CASSLWGGETQYF.

The chain uses TRBV28 and TRBJ1-5, with D perhaps TRBD1 (6 bases). The CDR3 contains 14 residues. CDR1 is MDHEN, CDR2 SYDVKM, per germline. The germline V and J ends were trimmed by 5 bases and 3 bases, with 11 bases remaining between them. The CDR3 protein is CASSTGRVNQPQHF. CDR3 sequence (DNA): TGTGCCAGCAGTACAGGGAGGGTCAATCAGCCCCAGCATTTT.

The chain uses TRBV2 and TRBJ1-1, with 9 nucleotides matching TRBD1. This CDR3 is built from 12 residues. Germline values: CDR1 SNHLY, CDR2 FYNNEI. V was pared by 5 bases and J by 11 bases, with 6 bases of the junction left unmatched. The CDR3 nucleotides are TGTGCCAGCAGTAGAGGGACAGGGAAGGCTTTCTTT. It encodes CASSRGTGKAFF.